These 21 T cell receptor beta chains were sequenced from one sample in a study of shared clonotypes between healthy human individuals. CD45RO-negative CD8 cells positively selected for CCR7 made up the naive population, which excluded terminally differentiated effector memory CD45RA+ cells. Method: immunoSEQ multiplex PCR; TCRdb's copy keeps in-frame clones and lacks some. The sample carries about 1,800,000 clones, approximately 94% recorded once. The sequenced sample consisted of naive CD8+ T cells sorted from blood. Receptors were obtained from a young man in good health.

The CDR3 region has the DNA TGTGCCAGCAGCTTAGCTGCGGGCCGCACCATATATTTT. Its protein product is CASSLAAGRTIYF. This chain uses TRBV11-2 with TRBJ1-3; unclear D gene. The ends were cut back, 1 base at V and 9 bases at J, with 10 bases in the middle. The V gene's germline CDR1 is SGHAT and CDR2 FQNNGV. CDR3 length: 13 residues.

The CDR3 DNA follows: TGTGCCAGCTCCCCGGGGGCCGGGAATGAGCAGTTCTTC. Amino acids: CASSPGAGNEQFF. This rearrangement joins TRBV25-1 to TRBJ2-1; TRBD1 or TRBD2 may be the D gene (6 bases each). This CDR3 has 13 amino acids. Looked up from germline, CDR1 is MGHDK and CDR2 is SYGVNS. Trimming left V 8 bases short and J 7 bases short, with 15 bases between.

For the CDR3, the DNA is TGTGCCAGCAGTTTATCCTGGGAGGGTTTTCACACTGAAGCTTTCTTT. Its protein is CASSLSWEGFHTEAFF. V usage is TRBV27 and J usage is TRBJ1-1, with unresolved D. CDR3 length equals 16 residues. Trimming removed 0 bases from V and 3 bases from J, with 14 bases in between. Germline-derived CDR1 and CDR2 are MNHEY and SMNVEV (reference sequence).

The chain joins TRBV5-1 to TRBJ2-3; D perhaps matches TRBD2 (5 bases). V lost 2 bases and J lost 4, with 11 bases in between. The CDR3 spans 14 residues. Germline assignment: CDR1 SGHRS and CDR2 YFSETQ. The CDR3 sequence: CASSLRLGADTQYF. The DNA for the CDR3 is TGCGCCAGCAGCTTAAGGCTCGGGGCAGATACGCAGTATTTT.

V gene TRBV30 combines with J gene TRBJ1-3, with D unclear. Germline assignment: CDR1 GTSNPN and CDR2 SVGIG (reference sequence). Between the trimmed V and J ends, which lost 7 bases and 4 bases, there was a span of 8 bases. The CDR3 sequence is 11 residues long. The DNA for the CDR3 is TGTGCCTTCCCCCGGGGAAACACCATATATTTT. Translating gives CAFPRGNTIYF.

The chain couples TRBV7-2 to TRBJ2-5, with 10 bases matching TRBD2. This CDR3 is 16 amino acids long. V was clipped by 4 bases and J by 5 bases; unmatched bases: 10. The germline CDR1 and CDR2 sequences are SGHTA and FQGNSA. The CDR3 coding sequence is TGTGCCAGCAGCTGGGGTGCTAGCGGGAGTTTCGAGACCCAGTACTTC. It translates to CASSWGASGSFETQYF.

This chain connects TRBV2 to TRBJ2-1, with 10 bases identical to TRBD2. The CDR3 covers 16 residues. The germline V gene has CDR1 SNHLY and CDR2 FYNNEI. Unmatched junction bases numbered 7, after V lost 6 bases and J lost 2 bases. In DNA, the CDR3 is TGTGCCAGCAGAACGGGACTAGCGTCTCCCTACAATGAGCAGTTCTTC. Translation: CASRTGLASPYNEQFF.

This chain links TRBV7-9 with TRBJ1-4; 7 bases agree with TRBD1. V lost 4 bases and J lost 11; bases outside the gene matches: 10. Germline CDR1 SEHNR, CDR2 FQNEAQ (reference sequence). CDR3 length: 14 amino acids. CDR3: CASSSPTGMDKLFF. The CDR3 coding sequence is TGTGCCAGCAGCTCTCCGACAGGGATGGACAAACTGTTTTTT.

The rearrangement joins TRBV2 to TRBJ2-1; 10 bases map to TRBD2. The CDR3 loop spans 15 amino acids. The V segment lost 6 bases and the J segment 6 bases; nucleotides outside the gene matches: 8. Germline CDR1 and CDR2: SNHLY and FYNNEI. The CDR3 nucleotides read TGTGCCAGCAGGAGCGGGGGGGTAACTAGCAATGAGCAGTTCTTC. Its translation: CASRSGGVTSNEQFF.

CDR3 coding DNA: TGTGCCAGCAGTGAAGGCCAGCGGGGAACCTACGAGCAGTACTTC. Encoded protein: CASSEGQRGTYEQYF. This chain links TRBV6-1 with TRBJ2-7, with TRBD2 identical over 7 bases. The CDR3 runs 15 residues. The germline V gene has CDR1 MNHNS and CDR2 SASEGT. V lost 1 base and J lost 2; bases outside the gene matches: 5.

This clone was recorded once. Other DNA sequences in the same sample also yield this CDR3. The chain links TRBV7-9 to TRBJ1-2; no clear D gene. Trimming took 5 bases from V and 4 from J, leaving 11 bases between them. Per the germline V gene, CDR1 is SEHNR and CDR2 is FQNEAQ (reference sequence). The CDR3 spans 13 residues. Written as DNA, the CDR3 is TGTGCCAGCAGCCCAGGAGGGAGCTATGGCTACACCTTC. Residues: CASSPGGSYGYTF.

This rearrangement joins TRBV4-3 to TRBJ1-1; possible D gene TRBD1, 5 bases. This CDR3 region has 15 residues. With 2 bases removed from V and 3 bases from J, the gap between germline ends came to 13 bases. Germline loops: CDR1 LGHNA, CDR2 YSLEER. CDR3 amino acids: CASSQFSIGDTEAFF. CDR3 coding DNA: TGCGCCAGCAGCCAATTTTCTATAGGGGACACTGAAGCTTTCTTT.

This sequence joins TRBV5-1 and TRBJ1-1; 7 bases map to TRBD1. The CDR3 loop spans 16 amino acids. From germline, CDR1 is SGHRS and CDR2 YFSETQ. J was trimmed by 3 bases and V by 4 bases; bases with no gene match: 12. The CDR3 region has the DNA TGCGCCAGCAGCGTATGGACAGGCGAAGGGCACACTGAAGCTTTCTTT. Translated: CASSVWTGEGHTEAFF. Based on the CDR3 plus reference TRBV5-1 and TRBJ1-1, the full variable domain is KAGVTQTPRYLIKTRGQQVTLSCSPISGHRSVSWYQQTPGQGLQFLFEYFSETQRNKGNFPGRFSGRQFSNSRSEMNVSTLELGDSALYLCASSVWTGEGHTEAFFGQGTRLTVV.

The chain carries TRBV6-4 and TRBJ1-6, with TRBD1 matching over 8 bases. The germline gives CDR1 MRHNA, CDR2 SNTAGT. Trimming cost V 7 bases and J 9 bases; bases outside gene matches: 14. The CDR3 has 16 residues. The CDR3 loop is CASTWTGSFWASPLHF. The CDR3 region has the DNA TGTGCCAGCACTTGGACAGGGTCATTTTGGGCTTCACCCCTCCACTTT.

J is TRBJ2-7 and V is TRBV30; D remains unclear. CDR1 is GTSNPN and CDR2 is SVGIG in the germline V gene (reference sequence). Trimming stripped 3 bases from V and 5 bases from J, with 17 bases between. The CDR3 has 14 residues. The CDR3 DNA sequence: TGTGCCTGGAGCGTACCGCAGAGGCCCCACGAGCAGTACTTC. Translated: CAWSVPQRPHEQYF.

This chain uses TRBV2 with TRBJ2-3, with D perhaps TRBD1 (5 bases). CDR1 SNHLY and CDR2 FYNNEI come from the germline V gene. Between the trimmed V and J ends, which lost 10 bases and 2 bases, there was a span of 19 bases. The length of the CDR3 is 15 residues. The CDR3 coding sequence is TGTGCCACCTACTGGGCCAGGGAAGACACAGATACGCAGTATTTT. Amino acids: CATYWAREDTDTQYF.

The rearrangement uses TRBV29-1 and TRBJ2-3; D unclear. Trimming took 2 bases from V and 5 from J, leaving 14 bases between them. From germline, CDR1 is SQVTM and CDR2 ANQGSEA. This CDR3 is 14 amino acids long. CDR3 sequence: CSVELTTRLDTQYF. DNA for the CDR3: TGCAGCGTTGAACTTACGACGCGTTTAGATACGCAGTATTTT.

The table lists this clone with a count of one. V usage is TRBV6-5 and J usage is TRBJ1-1; possible D gene TRBD1, 6 bases. This CDR3 region has 14 residues. V was shortened by 6 bases and J by 4 bases, with 15 bases between the two germline ends. Germline CDR1 MNHEY, CDR2 SVGAGI. DNA for the CDR3: TGTGCCAGCAGATTACAGGGTGGCGGCACTGAAGCTTTCTTT. Translating gives CASRLQGGGTEAFF.

The chain combines TRBV27 with TRBJ2-7, with TRBD2 matching 9 bases. The CDR3 contains 16 residues. CDR1 MNHEY and CDR2 SMNVEV come from the germline V gene (reference sequence). V was pared by 5 bases and J by 0 bases, with 8 bases of the junction left unmatched. The CDR3 is CASSPSSGVSSYEQYF. CDR3 in DNA: TGTGCCAGCAGTCCCTCTAGCGGGGTCTCCTCCTACGAGCAGTACTTC.

The CDR3 spells CASSRTTNEKLFF. CDR3 nucleotide sequence: TGTGCCAGCAGCCGGACAACTAATGAAAAACTGTTTTTT. The V gene is TRBV13, the J gene TRBJ1-4; D gene uncertain. V lost 5 bases to trimming and J lost 0 bases, with 4 bases between them. The CDR3 totals 13 residues. CDR1 and CDR2 (germline): PRHDT, FYEKMQ (reference sequence).

In the case of this clone: Its ends do not fully match the called genes, so a read error is possible. V is TRBV27 and J is TRBJ1-2, with D perhaps matching TRBD1 (5 bases). The CDR3 has 14 residues. Per the germline V gene, CDR1 is MNHEY and CDR2 is SMNVEV (reference sequence). The CDR3 bases are TGTGCCAGCAGCAGAACCGGGACCTCCTATAGCTACACCTTC. It is translated as CASSRTGTSYSYTF.